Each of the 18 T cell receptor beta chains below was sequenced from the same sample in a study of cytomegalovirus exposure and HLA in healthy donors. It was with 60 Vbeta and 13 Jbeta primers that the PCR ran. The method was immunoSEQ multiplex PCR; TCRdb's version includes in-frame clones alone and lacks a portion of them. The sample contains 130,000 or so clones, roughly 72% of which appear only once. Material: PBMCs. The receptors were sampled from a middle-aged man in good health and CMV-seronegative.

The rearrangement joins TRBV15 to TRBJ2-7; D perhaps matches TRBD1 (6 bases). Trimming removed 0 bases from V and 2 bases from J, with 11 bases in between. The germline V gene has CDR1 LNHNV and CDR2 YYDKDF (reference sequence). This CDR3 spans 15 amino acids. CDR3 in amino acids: CATSRDTGQAYEQYF. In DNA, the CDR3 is TGTGCCACCAGCAGAGATACGGGACAAGCCTACGAGCAGTACTTC.

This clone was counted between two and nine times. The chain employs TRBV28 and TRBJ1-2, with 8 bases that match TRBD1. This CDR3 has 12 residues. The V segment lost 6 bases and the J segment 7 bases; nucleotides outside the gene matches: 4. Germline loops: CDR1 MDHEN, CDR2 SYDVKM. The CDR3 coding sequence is TGTGCCAGCAGGGGACAGGTGGGTGGCTACACCTTC. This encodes CASRGQVGGYTF.

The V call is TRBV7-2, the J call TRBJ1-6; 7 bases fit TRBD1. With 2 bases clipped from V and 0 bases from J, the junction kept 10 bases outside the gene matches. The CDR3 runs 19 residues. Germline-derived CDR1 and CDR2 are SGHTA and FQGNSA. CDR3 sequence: CASSLYGRGSSSYNSPLHF. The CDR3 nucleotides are TGTGCCAGCAGCTTATACGGCAGGGGGTCGAGCTCCTATAATTCACCCCTCCACTTT.

The CDR3 spells CASREGQGNYEQYF. CDR3 in DNA: TGTGCCAGCCGAGAGGGACAGGGGAACTACGAGCAGTACTTC. This chain uses TRBV6-6 with TRBJ2-5, with 10 bases matching TRBD1. The J call may be incorrect, as the DNA end agrees better with TRBJ2-7. CDR3 length: 14 residues. The germline CDR1 and CDR2 sequences are MNHNY and SVGAGI (reference sequence).

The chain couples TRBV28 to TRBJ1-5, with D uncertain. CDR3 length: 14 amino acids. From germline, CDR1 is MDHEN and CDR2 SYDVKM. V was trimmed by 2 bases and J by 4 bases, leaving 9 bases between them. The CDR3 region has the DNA TGTGCCAGCAGTTTAGTGAGAGGGAATCAGCCCCAGCATTTT. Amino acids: CASSLVRGNQPQHF.

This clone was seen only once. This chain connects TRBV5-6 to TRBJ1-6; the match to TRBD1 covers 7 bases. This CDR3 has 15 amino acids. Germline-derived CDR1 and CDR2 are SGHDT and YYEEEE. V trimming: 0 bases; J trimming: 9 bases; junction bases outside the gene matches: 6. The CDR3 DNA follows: TGTGCCAGCAGCTTGGCCACAGGGGCGATTTCACCCCTCCACTTT. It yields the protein CASSLATGAISPLHF.

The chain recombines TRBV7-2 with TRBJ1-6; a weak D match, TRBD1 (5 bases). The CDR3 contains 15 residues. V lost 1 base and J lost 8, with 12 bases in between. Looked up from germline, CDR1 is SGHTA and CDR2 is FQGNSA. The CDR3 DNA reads TGTGCCAGCAGCTTAGGGGTAGGGGCTTATTCACCCCTCCACTTT. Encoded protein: CASSLGVGAYSPLHF. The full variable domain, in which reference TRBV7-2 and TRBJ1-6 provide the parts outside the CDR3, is GAGVSQSPSNKVTEKGKDVELRCDPISGHTALYWYRQSLGQGLEFLIYFQGNSAPDKSGLPSDRFSAERTGGSVSTLTIQRTQQEDSAVYLCASSLGVGAYSPLHFGNGTRLTVT.

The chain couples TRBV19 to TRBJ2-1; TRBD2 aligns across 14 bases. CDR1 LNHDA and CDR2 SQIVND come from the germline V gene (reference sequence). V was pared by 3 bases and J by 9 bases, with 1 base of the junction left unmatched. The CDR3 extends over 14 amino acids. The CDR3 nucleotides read TGTGCCAGTAGTATCGGACTAGCGGGGGGTGAGCAGTTCTTC. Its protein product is CASSIGLAGGEQFF.

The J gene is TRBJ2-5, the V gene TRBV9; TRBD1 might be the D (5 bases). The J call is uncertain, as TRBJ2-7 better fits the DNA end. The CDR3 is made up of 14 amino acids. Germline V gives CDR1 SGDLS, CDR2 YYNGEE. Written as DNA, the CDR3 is TGTGCCAGCAGCTTTAGGGGCGGCCCCTACGAGCAGTACTTC. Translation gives CASSFRGGPYEQYF.

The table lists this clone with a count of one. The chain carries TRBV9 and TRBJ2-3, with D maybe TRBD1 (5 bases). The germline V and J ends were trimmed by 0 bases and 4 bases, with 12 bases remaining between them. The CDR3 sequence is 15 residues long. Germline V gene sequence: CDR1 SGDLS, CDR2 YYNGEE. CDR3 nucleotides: TGTGCCAGCAGCGTAGATCAGGGTCAGGCAGATACGCAGTATTTT. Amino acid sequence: CASSVDQGQADTQYF.

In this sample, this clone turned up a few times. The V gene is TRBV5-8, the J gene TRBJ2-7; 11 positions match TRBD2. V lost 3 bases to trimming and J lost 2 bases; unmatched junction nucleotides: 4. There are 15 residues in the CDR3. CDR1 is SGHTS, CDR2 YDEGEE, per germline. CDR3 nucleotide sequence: TGTGCCAGCAGCTCTCTAGCGGGAGGACCCTACGAGCAGTACTTC. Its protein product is CASSSLAGGPYEQYF.

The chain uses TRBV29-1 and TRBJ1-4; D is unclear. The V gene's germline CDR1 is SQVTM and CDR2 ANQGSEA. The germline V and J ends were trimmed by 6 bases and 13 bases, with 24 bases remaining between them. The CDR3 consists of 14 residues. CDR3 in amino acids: CSVLTGGVPTRLFF. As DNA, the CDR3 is TGCAGCGTGCTTACCGGTGGAGTCCCGACCAGACTGTTTTTT.

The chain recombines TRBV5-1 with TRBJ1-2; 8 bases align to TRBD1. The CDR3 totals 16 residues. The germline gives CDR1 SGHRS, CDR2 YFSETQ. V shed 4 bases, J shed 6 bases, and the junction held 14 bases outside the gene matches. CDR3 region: CASSPIIGTGGDGYTF. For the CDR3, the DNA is TGCGCCAGCAGCCCCATTATCGGAACAGGGGGGGATGGCTACACCTTC.

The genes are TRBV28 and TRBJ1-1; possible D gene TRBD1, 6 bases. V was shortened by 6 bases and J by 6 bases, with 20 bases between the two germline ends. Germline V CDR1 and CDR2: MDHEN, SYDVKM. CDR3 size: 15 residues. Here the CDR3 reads CASRDSGHVSAEAFF. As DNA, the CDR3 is TGTGCCAGCAGGGATTCGGGACATGTCTCAGCTGAAGCTTTCTTT.

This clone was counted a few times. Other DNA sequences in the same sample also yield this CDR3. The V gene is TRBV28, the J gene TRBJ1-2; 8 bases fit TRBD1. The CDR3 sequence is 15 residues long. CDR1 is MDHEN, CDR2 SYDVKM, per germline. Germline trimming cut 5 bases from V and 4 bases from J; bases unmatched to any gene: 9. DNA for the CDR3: TGTGCCAGCAGTCCACCGGGACAGGAGCTCTATGGCTACACCTTC. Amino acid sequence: CASSPPGQELYGYTF.

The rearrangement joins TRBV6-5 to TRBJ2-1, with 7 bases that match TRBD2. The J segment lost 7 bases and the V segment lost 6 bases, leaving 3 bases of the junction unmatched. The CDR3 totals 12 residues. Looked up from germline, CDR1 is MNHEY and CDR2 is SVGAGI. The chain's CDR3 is CASSWEGNEQFF. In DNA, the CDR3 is TGTGCCAGCAGCTGGGAGGGGAATGAGCAGTTCTTC.

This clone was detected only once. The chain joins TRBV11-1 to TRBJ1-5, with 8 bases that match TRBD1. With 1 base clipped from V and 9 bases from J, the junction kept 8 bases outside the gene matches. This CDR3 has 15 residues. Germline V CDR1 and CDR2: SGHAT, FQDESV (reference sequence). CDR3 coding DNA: TGTGCCAGCAGCTTAGGCGGACAGGGTTCATGGCCCCAGCATTTT. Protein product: CASSLGGQGSWPQHF.

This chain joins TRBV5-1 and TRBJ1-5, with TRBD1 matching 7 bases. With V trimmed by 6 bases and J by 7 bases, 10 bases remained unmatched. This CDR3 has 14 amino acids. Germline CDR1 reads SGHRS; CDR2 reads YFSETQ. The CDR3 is CASTNQGEGQPQHF. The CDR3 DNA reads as TGCGCCAGCACCAATCAGGGGGAAGGGCAGCCCCAGCATTTT.